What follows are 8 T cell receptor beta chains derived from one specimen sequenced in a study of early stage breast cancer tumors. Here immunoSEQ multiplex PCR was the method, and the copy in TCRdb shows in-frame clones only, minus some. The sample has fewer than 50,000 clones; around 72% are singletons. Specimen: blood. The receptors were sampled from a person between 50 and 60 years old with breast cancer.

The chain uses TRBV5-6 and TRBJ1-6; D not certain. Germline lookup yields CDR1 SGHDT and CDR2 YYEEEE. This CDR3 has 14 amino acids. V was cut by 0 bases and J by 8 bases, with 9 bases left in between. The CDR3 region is CASSLAGFDSPLHF. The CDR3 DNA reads TGTGCCAGCAGCTTGGCAGGATTTGATTCACCCCTCCACTTT.

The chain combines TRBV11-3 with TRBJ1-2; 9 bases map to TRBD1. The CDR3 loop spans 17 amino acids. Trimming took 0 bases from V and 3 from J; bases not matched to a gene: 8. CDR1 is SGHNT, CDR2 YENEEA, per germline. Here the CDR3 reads CASSLDPATGGDYGYTF. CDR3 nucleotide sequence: TGTGCCAGCAGCTTAGATCCTGCGACAGGGGGTGACTATGGCTACACCTTC.

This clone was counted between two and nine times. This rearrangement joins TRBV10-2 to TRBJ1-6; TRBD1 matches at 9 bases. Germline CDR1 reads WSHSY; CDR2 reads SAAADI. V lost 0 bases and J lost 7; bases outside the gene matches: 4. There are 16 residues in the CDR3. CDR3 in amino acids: CASSESTGGLNSPLHF. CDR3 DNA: TGCGCCAGCAGTGAGTCTACAGGGGGCCTAAATTCACCCCTCCACTTT.

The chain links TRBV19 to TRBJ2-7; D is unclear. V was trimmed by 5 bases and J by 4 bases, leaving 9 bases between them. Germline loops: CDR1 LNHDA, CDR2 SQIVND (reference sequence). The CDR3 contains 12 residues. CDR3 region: CASSGDGYEQYF. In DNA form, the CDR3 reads TGTGCCAGTAGTGGTGACGGGTACGAGCAGTACTTC.

The CDR3 nucleotides are TGTGCCAGCAGCCCCCGGACTAGCGGGAGTCAATGGTACAATGAGCAGTTCTTC. Translating gives CASSPRTSGSQWYNEQFF. The gene calls are TRBV14 and TRBJ2-1; 13 positions agree with TRBD2. Losses at the gene ends were 4 bases for V and 4 bases for J; bases not matched to a gene: 10. Germline V gene sequence: CDR1 SGHDN, CDR2 FVKESK. The CDR3 sequence is 18 residues long.

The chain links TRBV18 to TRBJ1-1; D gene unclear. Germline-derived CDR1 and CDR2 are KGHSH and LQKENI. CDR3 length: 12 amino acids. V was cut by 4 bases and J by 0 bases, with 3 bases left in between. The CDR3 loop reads CASSRVNTEAFF. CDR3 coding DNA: TGTGCCAGCTCACGCGTGAACACTGAAGCTTTCTTT.

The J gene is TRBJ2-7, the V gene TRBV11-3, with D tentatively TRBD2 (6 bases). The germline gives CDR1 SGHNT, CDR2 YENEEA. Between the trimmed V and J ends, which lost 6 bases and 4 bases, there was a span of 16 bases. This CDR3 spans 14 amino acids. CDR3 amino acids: CASRDRAGGYEQYF. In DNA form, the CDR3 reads TGTGCCAGCAGGGATCGGGCAGGAGGGTACGAGCAGTACTTC.

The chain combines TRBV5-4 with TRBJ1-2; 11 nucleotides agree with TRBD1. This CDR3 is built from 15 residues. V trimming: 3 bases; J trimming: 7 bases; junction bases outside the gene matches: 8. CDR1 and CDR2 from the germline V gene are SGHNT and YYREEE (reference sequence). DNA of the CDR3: TGTGCCAGCAGCTCCCCGGGACAGGGGGACTCTGGCTACACCTTC. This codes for CASSSPGQGDSGYTF.